Included here is one TCR beta chain sequence, with context. Its target antigen remains unknown. No qualities accompany the bases; no much larger clone lies one base away. Following the manufacturer's recommendations, the immunoSEQ kit was used to generate TCR beta libraries from genomic DNA. Library preparation used a first multiplex PCR with proprietary primers, then a second PCR adding unique barcodes, with bead cleanups after each round. Each sample batch included a kit-provided positive control reaction and a negative control reaction. The final libraries underwent checking on an Agilent 4200 TapeStation D1000 ScreenTape, volumetric pooling, and quantification by qPCR. Sequencing was performed on an Illumina NextSeq500 with a MidOutput 150-cycle cartridge, and 156 Read1 and 15 Index1 cycles were run with kit custom primers. The pooled library was loaded at 0.9 to 1 pM with a roughly 20% PhiX control spike-in. The paper's data handling went like this. Vendor-processed data were analyzed in R, and a clonotype was defined as all T cells sharing the same CDR3 nucleotide sequence. For clone abundance analyses, frequencies were normalized to the 10,000 most abundant clones in each sample. Public T cell clones, averaging fewer than five per sample, were removed before analysis. Tumor-enriched clonotypes and baseline blood-enriched clonotypes were defined as those with an abundance difference of at least 32-fold between compartments. Clonotypes expanded or contracted between blood time points were identified with a beta-binomial differential abundance model. Similarity between tumor and blood repertoires was quantified using the Baroni-Urbani and Buser coefficient, and groups were compared with two-tailed Wilcoxon tests in R. In its TCRdb copy, this immuneACCESS table keeps in-frame sequences only and misses some clones. Where compared with another copy, unresolved V genes explain less than half of these, and the others have no known cause. V, J and clone size derive from that table, while D and trimming were established from the DNA sequence. Present in this sample are about 86,000 clones, over 80% of which were seen just once. In total, the top ten clones hold 9.4% of the sample.

These data are taken from a study of radiation and T cells in renal cell carcinoma (dated by TCRdb to 2018 to 2020). For the study in its entirety: In total, roughly 52 samples, comprising around 26 tumors and about 27 peripheral blood samples, were subjected to TCR beta sequencing. The final blood draw took place at 4 weeks after radiation, the same time as nephrectomy. In the roughly 54 samples combined, around 3.7 million unique CDR3 nucleotide sequences were found, encoding 2 million to 3 million unique CDR3 amino acid sequences.

Its CDR3 holds 14 amino acids, cysteine through phenylalanine. Kept here is only the CDR3 DNA, which spans 42 bases and is read in frame from base 1. The germline ends are 8 bases apart after V is trimmed by 3 bases and J by 2 bases. The germline V gene (reference sequence) yields MNHEY for CDR1 and SMNVEV for CDR2. The label giving this sample's time point can be read as: blood 4 weeks post-SBRT, at nephrectomy. Interpreted using the paper, the treatment or condition label stands for: 15 Gy SBRT to primary tumor, nephrectomy 4 weeks later. The samples were obtained from a clinical trial, where primary renal cell carcinomas were treated with 15 Gy stereotactic body radiation therapy and then removed by nephrectomy 4 weeks afterward. To track tumor-enriched clonotypes, serial peripheral blood was sampled from radiation-treated patients at baseline and at 2 weeks and 4 weeks after SBRT. All patients had renal cell carcinoma with clear cell pathology. The QIAamp DNA Blood Mini Kit (Qiagen) was used to prepare genomic DNA for TCR sequencing. Only samples passing all quality control checks were included in the analyses.

Study-level results and caveats: Because pretreatment tumor biopsies were not available, the study could not determine whether clonotypes were already present within the tumor at baseline. Effects of radiation dose or scheduling on the TCR repertoire could not be addressed with the single-armed trial design. In blood, the top tumor clonotypes increased between baseline and 2 weeks post-radiation and then shrank by 4 weeks, which suggests that tumor-resident clones expanded only transiently. Tracking of blood repertoire dynamics stopped at three to four weeks after treatment, with no follow-up past that point.

Source: blood, taken from a patient whose treatment included radiotherapy and nephrectomy. The V and J genes are TRBV27 and TRBJ1-5; a weak D assignment points to TRBD1 (5 bases agree). The sequence came from a man aged 50 to 60 with renal cell carcinoma. The nucleotide sequence is given as TGTGCCAGCAGTTTTACGGGGGGCAATCAGCCCCAGCATTTT. Translation gives CASSFTGGNQPQHF.